This T cell receptor beta chain was identified in a study of blood T cell repertoires in COVID-19. Background on the study: Acute and convalescent COVID-19 specimens originated in the United States, Italy and Spain. PBMCs, B-cell-depleted T cells, or T cells provided the cDNA or gDNA that made up the material.

One Seattle source followed patients from active infection through their disease course. Authors' methods: Reference gene primer amplification gave estimated nucleated cell counts. TCRdb's table, derived via immunoSEQ multiplex PCR, lists solely in-frame clones and lacks some. V and J calls and clone size come straight from that table; D and trimming were deduced from the DNA. Here the sample spans about 430,000 clones, roughly 90% being singletons. Germline CDR1 and CDR2: SNHLY and FYNNEI. The V and J ends lost 6 bases and 6 bases respectively, with 11 bases between them. The CDR3 spans 13 residues. J is TRBJ2-2 and V is TRBV2; a weak D match, TRBD2 (6 bases). This TCR came from a man aged 18 to 35 with COVID-19, enrolled during active disease. Sequencing was carried out using peripheral blood. The CDR3 loop reads CASSPPGAGELFF. CDR3 DNA sequence: TGTGCCAGCAGCCCCCCGGGGGCCGGGGAGCTGTTTTTT.